The 21 T cell receptor beta chains below come from one sample, sequenced in a study of T cell responses to AZD1222 COVID-19 vaccine. Assay: immunoSEQ multiplex PCR; the TCRdb copy retains only in-frame clones and omits some. Among approximately 100,000 clones listed, around 90% were seen once. The sample was peripheral blood, taken on day 0 of AZD1222 vaccination. The origin of the receptors is an adult in good health.

This chain connects TRBV18 to TRBJ1-3; D is uncertain. This CDR3 is built from 17 residues. V dropped 2 bases and J dropped 1 base, with 15 bases sitting between them. Germline V gene sequence: CDR1 KGHSH, CDR2 LQKENI. This CDR3 reads CASSPGIGPQSGNTIYF. CDR3 in DNA: TGTGCCAGCTCACCAGGGATCGGGCCCCAATCTGGAAACACCATATATTTT.

The chain links TRBV2 to TRBJ2-3; D is undetermined. Deletions cut 5 bases from V and 2 bases from J, with 5 bases between. The CDR3 totals 12 residues. The V gene's germline CDR1 is SNHLY and CDR2 FYNNEI. CDR3 nucleotides: TGTGCCAGCAGTCCCAACACAGATACGCAGTATTTT. Protein sequence: CASSPNTDTQYF.

V gene TRBV7-8 combines with J gene TRBJ1-5, with D possibly matching TRBD1 (5 bases). Trimming removed 2 bases at V and 4 bases at J, with 18 bases between. The CDR3 runs 17 residues. Germline V CDR1 and CDR2: SGHVS, FQNEAQ. In nucleotides, the CDR3 is TGTGCCAGCAGCTTAAGGGGCGGGACCGAAGGAAATCAGCCCCAGCATTTT. Residues: CASSLRGGTEGNQPQHF.

Relative to its sample, this clone is medium-sized. The rearrangement uses TRBV11-2 and TRBJ2-2; 10 nucleotides agree with TRBD1. V dropped 7 bases and J dropped 4; count of bases not matched to a gene: 3. The germline gives CDR1 SGHAT, CDR2 FQNNGV. The CDR3 totals 14 residues. CDR3 nucleotides: TGTGCCAGCATATGGGACAGGGGCACCGGGGAGCTGTTTTTT. Amino acids: CASIWDRGTGELFF.

The rearrangement links TRBV7-7 to TRBJ2-3; TRBD2 is a possible D gene (5 bases). The CDR3 is 15 amino acids. The germline CDR1 and CDR2 sequences are SSHAT and FNYEAQ (reference sequence). The ends were cut back, 3 bases at V and 2 bases at J, with 12 bases in the middle. Here the CDR3 reads CASSFGSGPTDTQYF. CDR3 nucleotides: TGTGCCAGCAGCTTCGGCAGCGGCCCCACAGATACGCAGTATTTT.

The V and J genes are TRBV7-9 and TRBJ2-5; no clear D gene. V dropped 1 base and J dropped 5 bases, with 11 bases sitting between them. The CDR3 has 14 amino acids. Germline CDR1 reads SEHNR; CDR2 reads FQNEAQ (reference sequence). The DNA for the CDR3 is TGTGCCAGCAGCTTAGGACTTCCTTCGGAGACCCAGTACTTC. This translates into CASSLGLPSETQYF.

This clone came up a few times. The chain carries TRBV7-6 and TRBJ2-7; 8 bases match TRBD1. CDR3 size: 15 residues. Trimming at V came to 1 base and at J to 0 bases, leaving 2 bases not matched to a gene. CDR1 SGHVS and CDR2 FNYEAQ come from the germline V gene. CDR3 coding DNA: TGTGCCAGCAGCTTAGGAGGACAGGGCTCCTACGAGCAGTACTTC. Protein product: CASSLGGQGSYEQYF.

The chain recombines TRBV6-2 or TRBV6-3 with TRBJ2-3; D call uncertain. Germline CDR1 is MNHEY and CDR2 is SVGEGT. Trimming removed 0 bases from V and 2 bases from J, with 9 bases in between. The CDR3 totals 15 residues. The CDR3 DNA follows: TGTGCCAGCAGTTACTCGATGGCCCCCACAGATACGCAGTATTTT. The encoded protein is CASSYSMAPTDTQYF.

Comment on this clone: The same CDR3 is also encoded by other DNA sequences in this sample. The rearrangement joins TRBV4-3 to TRBJ2-5; D gene uncertain. Trimming shortened V by 1 base and J by 0 bases, and 6 bases separated the two germline ends. The CDR3 length is 14 residues. Germline V gene data show CDR1 as LGHNA and CDR2 as YSLEER. The CDR3 sequence: CASSQVTYQETQYF. The CDR3 DNA reads TGCGCCAGCAGCCAAGTAACGTACCAAGAGACCCAGTACTTC.

This clone was seen a single time. The V gene is TRBV29-1, the J gene TRBJ2-2; 8 bases agree with TRBD2. V gave up 6 bases and J gave up 6 bases; unmatched junction bases: 9. Germline CDR1 is SQVTM and CDR2 is ANQGSEA. The CDR3 length is 14 residues. The CDR3 bases are TGCAGCGTCGCGGTTCTAGCGGGTGCCGGGGAGCTGTTTTTT. It is translated as CSVAVLAGAGELFF.

The genes are TRBV5-8 and TRBJ2-3; D is perhaps TRBD1 or TRBD2 (5 bases each). Germline loops: CDR1 SGHTS, CDR2 YDEGEE. V gave up 0 bases and J gave up 2 bases, with 13 bases separating them. The CDR3 is made up of 16 amino acids. The CDR3: CASSLGRDRYTDTQYF. The CDR3 nucleotides read TGTGCCAGCAGCTTGGGAAGGGACCGATACACAGATACGCAGTATTTT.

J is TRBJ2-3 and V is TRBV6-2 or TRBV6-3; 10 bases line up with TRBD2. J gave up 3 bases and V 4 bases, and 7 bases lay outside the gene matches. The CDR3 runs 16 residues. Per germline, CDR1 MNHEY and CDR2 SVGEGT. DNA for the CDR3: TGTGCCAGCAGTTCCGCCGGGACTAGCGATACAGATACGCAGTATTTT. It translates to CASSSAGTSDTDTQYF.

The V and J genes are TRBV7-9 and TRBJ2-2; D gene ambiguous. Germline V gene sequence: CDR1 SEHNR, CDR2 FQNEAQ (reference sequence). The CDR3 loop spans 14 amino acids. The V gene lost 1 base and the J gene lost 7 bases, with 10 bases spanning the gap. CDR3 loop: CASSLGAADGELFF. CDR3 DNA: TGTGCCAGCAGCTTAGGCGCCGCAGACGGGGAGCTGTTTTTT. Variable domain in full (rest from reference TRBV7-9 and TRBJ2-2): DTGVSQNPRHKITKRGQNVTFRCDPISEHNRLYWYRQTLGQGPEFLTYFQNEAQLEKSRLLSDRFSAERPKGSFSTLEIQRTEQGDSAMYLCASSLGAADGELFFGEGSRLTVL.

The J gene is TRBJ1-5, the V gene TRBV7-9; D is perhaps TRBD1 (5 bases). The CDR3 length is 12 residues. Trimming removed 4 bases from V and 9 bases from J, with 10 bases in between. CDR1 is SEHNR, CDR2 FQNEAQ, per germline (reference sequence). The CDR3 nucleotides are TGTGCCAGCAGCTCGGGGGTGGGGCCCCAGCATTTT. Amino acid sequence: CASSSGVGPQHF.

The J gene is TRBJ2-3, the V gene TRBV5-4; 10 positions match TRBD2. CDR1 is SGHNT, CDR2 YYREEE, per germline (reference sequence). V dropped 4 bases and J dropped 0; count of bases not matched to a gene: 5. The CDR3 covers 16 residues. CDR3 DNA sequence: TGTGCCAGCAGCCGGGGGACTAGCGCTAGCACAGATACGCAGTATTTT. Protein product: CASSRGTSASTDTQYF.

About this clone itself: This sample also contains other DNA sequences that code for the same CDR3. V usage is TRBV28 and J usage is TRBJ2-3, with 12 positions matching TRBD2. CDR1 MDHEN and CDR2 SYDVKM come from the germline V gene. V was clipped by 4 bases and J by 1 base; unmatched bases: 6. The CDR3 has 17 residues. This CDR3 reads CASSSPGTSGRTDTQYF. For the CDR3, the DNA is TGTGCCAGCAGTTCGCCCGGGACTAGCGGGCGCACAGATACGCAGTATTTT.

This clone was seen only once. The V gene is TRBV5-1, the J gene TRBJ2-7; 9 positions agree with TRBD1. Losses at the gene ends were 4 bases for V and 0 bases for J; bases not matched to a gene: 5. Germline-derived CDR1 and CDR2 are SGHRS and YFSETQ. This CDR3 has 15 residues. CDR3 nucleotides: TGCGCCAGCAGCGACGGGACAGGGATCTCCTACGAGCAGTACTTC. Protein sequence: CASSDGTGISYEQYF.

V and J are TRBV30 and TRBJ1-6; possible D gene TRBD1, 5 bases. Trimming removed 1 base from V and 14 bases from J, with 18 bases in between. CDR3 size: 14 residues. Germline values: CDR1 GTSNPN, CDR2 SVGIG (reference sequence). The CDR3 nucleotides are TGTGCCTGGAGTGAGCCGGGACGCTCGGCGGCCCTCCACTTT. Protein sequence: CAWSEPGRSAALHF.

This clone showed up just once. The CDR3, as DNA: TGTGCCAGCAGCCAAGACCAGGGTTTAGGCTACACCTTC. This encodes CASSQDQGLGYTF. The chain combines TRBV3-1 (or the pseudogene TRBV3-2) with TRBJ1-2, with TRBD1 as a possible D gene (5 bases). The CDR3 covers 13 residues. Germline V CDR1 and CDR2: LGHDT, YNNKEL (reference sequence). V dropped 0 bases and J dropped 8 bases, with 10 bases sitting between them.

This sequence joins TRBV14 and TRBJ2-2; TRBD1 matches at 10 bases. Trimming took 1 base from V and 6 from J; bases not matched to a gene: 5. CDR1 and CDR2 from the germline V gene are SGHDN and FVKESK. This CDR3 has 16 residues. The CDR3 coding sequence is TGTGCCAGCAGCCAAGGGGGACAGGGGAAACCCGGGGAGCTGTTTTTT. It is translated as CASSQGGQGKPGELFF.

The chain uses TRBV6-5 and TRBJ2-7; 8 nucleotides align to TRBD2. Germline V gene data show CDR1 as MNHEY and CDR2 as SVGAGI. The junction had 7 bases not matched to a gene; V was cut back by 6 bases and J by 3 bases. CDR3 length: 14 amino acids. The CDR3 nucleotides are TGTGCCAGCAGCCGCGGGGGGACGCGCTACGAGCAGTACTTC. Translation: CASSRGGTRYEQYF.